This T cell receptor beta chain derives from a study of neurological immune-mediated disorders. Regarding time point: longitudinal time-point 2. A 10-nucleotide random UMI tagged transcripts in template-switch 5'RACE cDNA synthesis. Each CDR3 protein gets one entry after TCRdb re-called the 5' RACE reads with MiXCR. The data contain some 87,000 distinct CDR3 sequences, approximately 13% of them singletons. Germline V lookup: CDR1 LNHNV, CDR2 YYDKDF (reference sequence). The CDR3 contains 13 residues. General study points: HTLV-1-associated myelopathy had the most TCR clonal expansion, whereas multiple sclerosis had the least (lower than in healthy controls).

Note on this clonotype: Its antigen remains unknown. Sequence at one end of the junction differs from germline and may be a read error.

The receptor comes from a female donor with HTLV-1-associated myelopathy (HAM/TSP). This chain links TRBV15 with TRBJ1-4; D is ambiguous. Sequencing was done on a sample of PBMCs. The chain's CDR3 is CATSRLSGKKLSF. The DNA for the CDR3 is TGTGCCACCAGCAGACTTTCGGGTAAAAAACTGTCTTTT.